The 21 T cell receptor beta chains listed next were all sequenced from one sample in a study of blood T cell repertoires in COVID-19. This table comes from immunoSEQ multiplex PCR, and its TCRdb copy is limited to in-frame clones, with some not included. The sample has under 300,000 clones; 70% to 90% are singletons. The sequenced sample was peripheral blood. Receptors were obtained from a woman in her thirties or forties with acute or convalescent COVID-19.

V usage is TRBV19 and J usage is TRBJ2-5; D is unclear. This CDR3 has 16 amino acids. Trimming stripped 1 base from V and 4 bases from J, with 16 bases between. Germline V gene sequence: CDR1 LNHDA, CDR2 SQIVND (reference sequence). The CDR3 sequence: CASSIGAPSPSETQYF. The CDR3 DNA is TGTGCCAGTAGTATAGGGGCTCCCTCCCCATCAGAGACCCAGTACTTC.

The CDR3 here is CASAVILAEETQYF. The CDR3 coding sequence is TGTGCCAGCGCGGTTATCTTAGCGGAAGAGACCCAGTACTTC. The chain combines TRBV2 with TRBJ2-5; a weak D match, TRBD2 (6 bases). The CDR3 runs 14 residues. V lost 8 bases to trimming and J lost 3 bases, with 16 bases between them. CDR1 is SNHLY and CDR2 is FYNNEI in the germline V gene.

This chain links TRBV11-3 with TRBJ1-2; perhaps TRBD1 as D (6 bases). CDR1 and CDR2 (germline): SGHNT, YENEEA. The CDR3 loop spans 13 amino acids. Trimming left V 1 base short and J 8 bases short, with 11 bases between. The DNA for the CDR3 is TGTGCCAGCAGCTTAGCGGCAGGGGAAGGCTACACCTTC. Its translation is CASSLAAGEGYTF.

In this sample, this clone turned up a few times. The V and J genes are TRBV27 and TRBJ2-5, with 7 positions matching TRBD1. There are 12 residues in the CDR3. Germline V lookup: CDR1 MNHEY, CDR2 SMNVEV (reference sequence). Trimming took 6 bases from V and 4 from J; bases not matched to a gene: 2. The CDR3 here is CASRTGLETQYF. The CDR3, as DNA: TGTGCCAGCAGGACAGGGTTAGAGACCCAGTACTTC.

This clone was counted once. V and J are TRBV15 and TRBJ1-2; 7 bases fit TRBD1. V shed 4 bases and J 3 bases; nucleotides not matched to a gene: 5. This CDR3 contains 14 residues. Germline assignment: CDR1 LNHNV and CDR2 YYDKDF (reference sequence). In nucleotides, the CDR3 is TGTGCCACCAGCATAACAGGGGCCCACTATGGCTACACCTTC. Amino acids: CATSITGAHYGYTF.

The chain uses TRBV7-9 and TRBJ2-7; 9 bases map to TRBD2. CDR1 is SEHNR and CDR2 is FQNEAQ in the germline V gene (reference sequence). The CDR3 has 13 amino acids. V lost 5 bases, J lost 4 bases, and 3 bases stayed unmatched. CDR3 sequence reads: CASSLGLAYEQYV. The CDR3, as DNA: TGTGCCAGCAGCCTGGGACTAGCATACGAGCAGTACGTC.

This chain uses TRBV6-5 with TRBJ1-5; D is unclear. This CDR3 is built from 13 residues. Germline V CDR1 and CDR2: MNHEY, SVGAGI. V lost 6 bases and J 5 bases, leaving 11 bases between the germline ends. The CDR3 is CASRRIKDQPQHF. The CDR3 coding sequence is TGTGCCAGCAGGAGAATTAAAGATCAGCCCCAGCATTTT.

The chain is built from TRBV5-6 and TRBJ1-1, with D possibly matching TRBD1 (5 bases). Between the trimmed V and J ends, which lost 5 bases and 3 bases, there was a span of 11 bases. Germline CDR1 and CDR2: SGHDT and YYEEEE. CDR3 length equals 13 residues. CDR3 region: CASRVRGDTEAFF. The CDR3 nucleotides are TGTGCCAGCAGGGTAAGGGGTGACACTGAAGCTTTCTTT.

This clone turned up a few times. V is TRBV12-5 and J is TRBJ1-3; 7 bases agree with TRBD1. The V and J ends lost 3 bases and 0 bases, in that order; junction bases with no gene match: 2. The CDR3 totals 15 residues. Germline CDR1 reads LGHNT; CDR2 reads FRNRAP. Here the CDR3 reads CASGFGTASGNTIYF. CDR3 nucleotides: TGTGCTAGTGGTTTCGGGACAGCCTCTGGAAACACCATATATTTT.

In DNA form, the CDR3 reads TGTGCCAGCAGCTTAAGGGGACTAAGTTCCTTCTATGGCTACACCTTC. Protein sequence: CASSLRGLSSFYGYTF. The V and J genes are TRBV5-6 and TRBJ1-2, with a weak D call TRBD1 (5 bases). CDR1 SGHDT and CDR2 YYEEEE come from the germline V gene. V was clipped by 2 bases and J by 4 bases, with 18 bases between them. This CDR3 region has 16 residues. The whole variable domain, filled in from reference TRBV5-6 and TRBJ1-2, reads DAGVTQSPTHLIKTRGQQVTLRCSPKSGHDTVSWYQQALGQGPQFIFQYYEEEERQRGNFPDRFSGHQFPNYSSELNVNALLLGDSALYLCASSLRGLSSFYGYTFGSGTRLTVV.

The chain joins TRBV7-3 to TRBJ2-3; D gene uncertain. The V gene lost 4 bases and the J gene lost 1 base, with 3 bases spanning the gap. Looked up from germline, CDR1 is SGHTA and CDR2 is FQGTGA. The CDR3 has 12 residues. This chain's CDR3 is CASSSGTDTQYF. In nucleotides, the CDR3 is TGTGCCAGCAGCTCTGGCACAGATACGCAGTATTTT.

This clone was counted once. The rearrangement joins TRBV27 to TRBJ1-2, with D tentatively TRBD1 (5 bases). The CDR3 length is 14 residues. Trimming pared 9 bases from V and 0 bases from J, leaving 14 bases between. The V gene's germline CDR1 is MNHEY and CDR2 SMNVEV (reference sequence). The CDR3 DNA reads TGTGCCAGTTCCCCCCGGGGGGCTAACTATGGCTACACCTTC. Residues: CASSPRGANYGYTF.

The chain has TRBV11-2 and TRBJ1-2, with a tentative D call TRBD1 (5 bases). V was shortened by 2 bases and J by 5 bases, with 12 bases between the two germline ends. CDR1 and CDR2 from the germline V gene are SGHAT and FQNNGV. The length of the CDR3 is 14 residues. CDR3 protein: CASSLRQGWYGYTF. DNA of the CDR3: TGTGCCAGCAGCTTACGTCAGGGATGGTATGGCTACACCTTC.

This chain connects TRBV6-5 to TRBJ2-5, with unresolved D. Trimming took 3 bases from V and 5 from J, leaving 4 bases between them. The CDR3 contains 11 residues. Germline assignment: CDR1 MNHEY and CDR2 SVGAGI. CDR3 nucleotide sequence: TGTGCCAGCAGTTATAGTGAGACCCAGTACTTC. Residues: CASSYSETQYF.

The V and J genes are TRBV10-3 and TRBJ1-1; a weak D match, TRBD1 (5 bases). The germline CDR1 and CDR2 sequences are ENHRY and SYGVKD. Trimming removed 6 bases at V and 6 bases at J, with 11 bases between. The CDR3 length is 12 residues. CDR3 nucleotide sequence: TGTGCCATCAGGCCCCAGGGTTCTGAAGCTTTCTTT. Its protein is CAIRPQGSEAFF.

As DNA, the CDR3 is TGTGCCAGCTCACAACTCCGGGACTACAGCACAGATACGCAGTATTTT. The encoded protein is CASSQLRDYSTDTQYF. This sequence joins TRBV18 and TRBJ2-3; 7 bases match TRBD2. Trimming removed 4 bases from V and 0 bases from J; junction bases left unmatched: 7. Germline CDR1 reads KGHSH; CDR2 reads LQKENI. This CDR3 is 16 amino acids long.

The count of this clone is one. The J gene is TRBJ1-2, the V gene TRBV5-1; TRBD1 matches 10 bases. Germline V gene sequence: CDR1 SGHRS, CDR2 YFSETQ. The CDR3 is 15 residues long. Losses at the gene ends were 4 bases for V and 8 bases for J; bases not matched to a gene: 11. The DNA of the CDR3 is TGCGCCAGCAGCCTAGGGCCCGGGACAGGGGTCGGCTACACCTTC. Protein: CASSLGPGTGVGYTF.

The rearrangement uses TRBV3-1 (or the pseudogene TRBV3-2) and TRBJ1-3; 8 bases match TRBD1. J was trimmed by 5 bases and V by 4 bases; bases with no gene match: 4. This CDR3 is built from 14 residues. Germline assignment: CDR1 LGHDT and CDR2 YNNKEL (reference sequence). CDR3 in amino acids: CASSRQGARNTIYF. In nucleotides, the CDR3 is TGTGCCAGCAGCCGTCAGGGGGCCAGAAACACCATATATTTT.

This chain links TRBV9 with TRBJ2-1, with unresolved D. The CDR3 has 15 amino acids. V was clipped by 3 bases and J by 3 bases, with 13 bases between them. Germline CDR1 SGDLS, CDR2 YYNGEE. DNA of the CDR3: TGTGCCAGCAGCGCAGACTTTGCGGACTACAATGAGCAGTTCTTC. This translates into CASSADFADYNEQFF. Variable domain in full (rest from reference TRBV9 and TRBJ2-1): DSGVTQTPKHLITATGQRVTLRCSPRSGDLSVYWYQQSLDQGLQFLIQYYNGEERAKGNILERFSAQQFPDLHSELNLSSLELGDSALYFCASSADFADYNEQFFGPGTRLTVL.

CDR3 sequence (DNA): TGTGCCAGCATGGCTTTTAACACCGGGGAGCTGTTTTTT. Translation gives CASMAFNTGELFF. The chain is built from TRBV27 and TRBJ2-2, with unresolved D. Germline lookup yields CDR1 MNHEY and CDR2 SMNVEV (reference sequence). V shed 7 bases and J shed 2 bases, with 8 bases lying between them. This CDR3 spans 13 amino acids.

This rearrangement joins TRBV12-5 to TRBJ2-4; tentatively, D is TRBD2 (6 bases). Trimming shortened V by 0 bases and J by 0 bases, and 15 bases separated the two germline ends. Germline CDR1 and CDR2: LGHNT and FRNRAP. The CDR3 is 18 amino acids. CDR3 DNA sequence: TGTGCTAGTGGTTTGGTGCCGGGGGATTCCTTAGCCAAAAACATTCAGTACTTC. Amino acid sequence: CASGLVPGDSLAKNIQYF.